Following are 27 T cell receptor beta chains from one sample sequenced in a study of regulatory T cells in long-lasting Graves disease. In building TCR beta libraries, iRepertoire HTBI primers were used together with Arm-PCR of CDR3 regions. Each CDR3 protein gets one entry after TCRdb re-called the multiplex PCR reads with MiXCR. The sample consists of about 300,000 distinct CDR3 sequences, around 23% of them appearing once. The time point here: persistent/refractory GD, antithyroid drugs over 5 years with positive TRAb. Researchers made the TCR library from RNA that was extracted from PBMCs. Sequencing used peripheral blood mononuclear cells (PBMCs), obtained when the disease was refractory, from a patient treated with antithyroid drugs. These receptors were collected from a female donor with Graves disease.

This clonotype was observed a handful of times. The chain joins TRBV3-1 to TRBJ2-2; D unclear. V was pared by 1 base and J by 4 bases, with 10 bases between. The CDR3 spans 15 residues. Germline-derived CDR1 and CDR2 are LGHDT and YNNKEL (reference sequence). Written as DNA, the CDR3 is TGTGCCAGCAGCCAAGTCGACGAGAGCACCGGGGAGCTGTTTTTT. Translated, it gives CASSQVDESTGELFF.

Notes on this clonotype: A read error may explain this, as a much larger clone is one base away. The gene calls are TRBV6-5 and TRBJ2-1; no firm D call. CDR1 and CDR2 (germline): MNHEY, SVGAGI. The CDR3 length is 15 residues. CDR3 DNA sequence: TGTGCCAGCAGTAACTCGACTGGCTCTTCCAATGAGCAGTTCTTC. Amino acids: CASSNSTGSSNEQFF.

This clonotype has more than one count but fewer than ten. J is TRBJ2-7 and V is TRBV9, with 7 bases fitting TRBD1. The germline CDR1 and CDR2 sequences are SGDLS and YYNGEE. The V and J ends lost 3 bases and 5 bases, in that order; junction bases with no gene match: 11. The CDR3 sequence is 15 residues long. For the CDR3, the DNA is TGTGCCAGCAGCGGGGCGACAGGGTTCAGTGACGAGCAGTACTTC. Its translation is CASSGATGFSDEQYF.

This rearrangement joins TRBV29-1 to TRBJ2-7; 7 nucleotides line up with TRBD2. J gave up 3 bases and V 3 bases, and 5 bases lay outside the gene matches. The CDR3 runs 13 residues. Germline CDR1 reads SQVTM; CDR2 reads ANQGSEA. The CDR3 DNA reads TGCAGCGTTGAGATCGGCGGGAGCTACGAGCAGTACTTC. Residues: CSVEIGGSYEQYF.

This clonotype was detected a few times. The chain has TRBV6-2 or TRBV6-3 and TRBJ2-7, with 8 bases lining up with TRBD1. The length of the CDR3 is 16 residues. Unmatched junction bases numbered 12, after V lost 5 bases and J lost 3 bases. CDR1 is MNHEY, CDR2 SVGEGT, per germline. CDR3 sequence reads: CASSARGTGVGYEQYF. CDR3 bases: TGTGCCAGCAGTGCGAGAGGGACAGGAGTAGGCTACGAGCAGTACTTC.

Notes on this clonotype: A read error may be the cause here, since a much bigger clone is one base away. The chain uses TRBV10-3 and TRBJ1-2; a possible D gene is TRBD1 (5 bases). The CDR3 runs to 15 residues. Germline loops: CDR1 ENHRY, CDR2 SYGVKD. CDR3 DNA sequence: TGTGCCAGCAGTTTAAACGGGGGGACCCACTATGGCTACACCTTC. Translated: CASSLNGGTHYGYTF.

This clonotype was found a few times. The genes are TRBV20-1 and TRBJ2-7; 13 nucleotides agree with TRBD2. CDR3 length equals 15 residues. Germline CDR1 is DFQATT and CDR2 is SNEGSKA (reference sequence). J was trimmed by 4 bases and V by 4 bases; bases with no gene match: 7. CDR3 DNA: TGCAGTGCTACCCACGGGACTAGCGGGGATTACGAGCAGTACTTC. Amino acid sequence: CSATHGTSGDYEQYF.

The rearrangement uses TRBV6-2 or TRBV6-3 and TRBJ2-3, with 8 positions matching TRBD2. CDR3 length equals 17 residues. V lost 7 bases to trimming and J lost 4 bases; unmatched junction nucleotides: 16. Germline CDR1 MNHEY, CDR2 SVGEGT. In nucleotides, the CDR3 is TGTGCCAGCAAGGGGCCCTCTAGAGCGGGAGTGCCAGATACGCAGTATTTT. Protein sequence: CASKGPSRAGVPDTQYF.

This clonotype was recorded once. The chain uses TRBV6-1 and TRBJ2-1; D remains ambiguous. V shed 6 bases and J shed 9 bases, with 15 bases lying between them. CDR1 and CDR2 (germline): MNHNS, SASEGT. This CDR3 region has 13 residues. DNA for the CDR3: TGTGCCAGCAGCCCTGACTGGCGAGCTGAGCAGTTCTTC. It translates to CASSPDWRAEQFF.

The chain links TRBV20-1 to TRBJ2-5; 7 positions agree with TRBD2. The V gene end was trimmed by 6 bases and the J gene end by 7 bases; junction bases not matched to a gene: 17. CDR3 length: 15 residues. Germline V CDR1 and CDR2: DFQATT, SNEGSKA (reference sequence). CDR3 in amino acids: CSAEVGGKGRRTQYF. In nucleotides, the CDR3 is TGCAGTGCCGAGGTCGGGGGGAAAGGAAGAAGGACCCAGTACTTC.

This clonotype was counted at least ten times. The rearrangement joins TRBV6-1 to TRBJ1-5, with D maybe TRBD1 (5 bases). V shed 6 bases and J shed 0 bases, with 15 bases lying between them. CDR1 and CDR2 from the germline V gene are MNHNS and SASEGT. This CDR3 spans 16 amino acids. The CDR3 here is CASRREGYYSNQPQHF. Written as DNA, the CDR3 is TGTGCCAGCAGGCGGGAGGGGTATTATAGCAATCAGCCCCAGCATTTT.

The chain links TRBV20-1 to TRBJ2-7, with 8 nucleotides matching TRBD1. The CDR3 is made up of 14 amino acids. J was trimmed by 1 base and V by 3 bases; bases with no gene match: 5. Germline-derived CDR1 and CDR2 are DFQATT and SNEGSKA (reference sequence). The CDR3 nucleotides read TGCAGTGCTAGGGACCGACAGGGGTCCTACGAGCAGTACTTC. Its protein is CSARDRQGSYEQYF.

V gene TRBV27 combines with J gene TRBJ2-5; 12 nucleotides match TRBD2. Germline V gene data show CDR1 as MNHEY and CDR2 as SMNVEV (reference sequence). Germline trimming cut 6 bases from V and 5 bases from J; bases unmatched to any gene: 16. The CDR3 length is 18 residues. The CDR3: CASSTLAGGPPLGETQYF. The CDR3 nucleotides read TGTGCCAGCAGCACGCTAGCGGGAGGGCCCCCCTTAGGGGAGACCCAGTACTTC.

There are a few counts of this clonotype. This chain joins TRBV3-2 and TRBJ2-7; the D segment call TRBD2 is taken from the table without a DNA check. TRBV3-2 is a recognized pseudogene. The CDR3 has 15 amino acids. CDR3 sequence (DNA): TGTGCCAGCAGCACGTCAGGTCCTCCTAGCCACGAGCAGTACTTC. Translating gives CASSTSGPPSHEQYF.

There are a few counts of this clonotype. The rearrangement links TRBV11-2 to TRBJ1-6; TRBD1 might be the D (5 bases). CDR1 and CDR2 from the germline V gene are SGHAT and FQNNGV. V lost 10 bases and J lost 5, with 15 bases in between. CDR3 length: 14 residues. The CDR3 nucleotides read TGTGCCATTGCCGATACAGGCCATAATTCACCCCTCCACTTT. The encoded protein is CAIADTGHNSPLHF.

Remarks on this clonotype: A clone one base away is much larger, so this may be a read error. CDR3 DNA sequence: TGTGCCATCAGGGACACCGGGGAGCTGTTTTTT. It yields the protein CAIRDTGELFF. The gene calls are TRBV10-3 and TRBJ2-2; D uncertain. Germline assignment: CDR1 ENHRY and CDR2 SYGVKD. Trimming cost V 6 bases and J 3 bases, with 2 bases left between them. The CDR3 is made up of 11 amino acids.

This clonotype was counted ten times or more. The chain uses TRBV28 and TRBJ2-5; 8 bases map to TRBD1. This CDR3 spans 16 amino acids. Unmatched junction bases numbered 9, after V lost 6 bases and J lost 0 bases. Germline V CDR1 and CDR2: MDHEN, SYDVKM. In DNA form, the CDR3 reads TGTGCCAGCAGCCAACCGACAGGGGAGGACCAAGAGACCCAGTACTTC. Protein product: CASSQPTGEDQETQYF. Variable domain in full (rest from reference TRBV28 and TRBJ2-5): DVKVTQSSRYLVKRTGEKVFLECVQDMDHENMFWYRQDPGLGLRLIYFSYDVKMKEKGDIPEGYSVSREKKERFSLILESASTNQTSMYLCASSQPTGEDQETQYFGPGTRLLVL.

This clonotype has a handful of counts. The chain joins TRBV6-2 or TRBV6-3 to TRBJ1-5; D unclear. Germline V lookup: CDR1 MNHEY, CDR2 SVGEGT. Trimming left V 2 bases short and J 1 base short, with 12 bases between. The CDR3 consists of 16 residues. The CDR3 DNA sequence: TGTGCCAGCAGTTACATCGGTGCCCTAAGCAATCAGCCCCAGCATTTT. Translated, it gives CASSYIGALSNQPQHF.

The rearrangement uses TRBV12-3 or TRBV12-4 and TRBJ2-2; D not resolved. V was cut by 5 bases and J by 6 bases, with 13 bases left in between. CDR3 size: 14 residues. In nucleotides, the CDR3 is TGTGCCAGCAGTGGGGTTTTGGCGCCCGGGGAGCTGTTTTTT. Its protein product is CASSGVLAPGELFF.

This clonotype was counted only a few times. CDR3 amino acids: CASSEWDRRDGTQYF. CDR3 nucleotides: TGTGCCAGCAGTGAGTGGGACAGGAGGGATGGTACGCAGTATTTT. V usage is TRBV6-2 or TRBV6-3 and J usage is TRBJ2-3; 8 bases fit TRBD1. Trimming cost V 5 bases and J 8 bases; bases outside gene matches: 12. CDR1 is MNHEY, CDR2 SVGEGT, per germline. The CDR3 covers 15 residues.

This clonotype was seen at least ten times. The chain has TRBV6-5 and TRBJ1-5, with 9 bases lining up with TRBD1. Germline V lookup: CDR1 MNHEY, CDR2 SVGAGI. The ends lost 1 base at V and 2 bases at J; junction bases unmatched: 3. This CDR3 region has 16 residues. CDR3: CASSYWDRAGNQPQHF. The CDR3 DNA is TGTGCCAGCAGTTACTGGGACAGGGCCGGCAATCAGCCCCAGCATTTT.

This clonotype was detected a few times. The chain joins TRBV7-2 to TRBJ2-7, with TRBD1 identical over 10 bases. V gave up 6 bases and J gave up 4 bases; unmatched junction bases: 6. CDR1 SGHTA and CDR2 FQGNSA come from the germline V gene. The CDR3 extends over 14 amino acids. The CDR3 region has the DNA TGTGCCAGCAGAAAAGACAGGGGGCGGTACGAGCAGTACTTC. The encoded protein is CASRKDRGRYEQYF.

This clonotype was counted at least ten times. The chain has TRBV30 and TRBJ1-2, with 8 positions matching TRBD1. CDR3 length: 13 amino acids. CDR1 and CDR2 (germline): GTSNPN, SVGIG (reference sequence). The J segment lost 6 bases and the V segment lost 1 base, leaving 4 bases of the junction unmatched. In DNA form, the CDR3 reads TGTGCCTGGAGTGCCCCACAGGGGGATGGCTACACCTTC. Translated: CAWSAPQGDGYTF. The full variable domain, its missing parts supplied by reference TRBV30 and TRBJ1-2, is SQTIHQWPATLVQPVGSPLSLECTVEGTSNPNLYWYRQAAGRGLQLLFYSVGIGQISSEVPQNLSASRPQDRQFILSSKKLLLSDSGFYLCAWSAPQGDGYTFGSGTRLTVV.

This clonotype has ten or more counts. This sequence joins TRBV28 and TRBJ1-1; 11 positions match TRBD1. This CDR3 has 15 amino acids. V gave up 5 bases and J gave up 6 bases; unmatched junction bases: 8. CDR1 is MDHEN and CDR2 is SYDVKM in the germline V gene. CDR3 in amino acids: CASSIPGQGVAEAFF. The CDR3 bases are TGTGCCAGCAGTATCCCGGGACAGGGGGTTGCTGAAGCTTTCTTT.

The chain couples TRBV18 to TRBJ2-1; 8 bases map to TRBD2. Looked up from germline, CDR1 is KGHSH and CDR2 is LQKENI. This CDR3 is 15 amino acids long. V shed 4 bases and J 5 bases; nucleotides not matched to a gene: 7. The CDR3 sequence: CASSLFAGGDNEQFF. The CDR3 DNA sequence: TGTGCCAGCTCACTTTTCGCGGGAGGCGACAATGAGCAGTTCTTC.

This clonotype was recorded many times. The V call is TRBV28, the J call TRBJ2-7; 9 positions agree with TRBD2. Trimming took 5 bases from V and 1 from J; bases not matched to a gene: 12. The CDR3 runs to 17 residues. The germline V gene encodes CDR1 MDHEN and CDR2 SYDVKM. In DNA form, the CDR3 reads TGTGCCAGCAGTCCCCCCGTGGAGCGGGAGGAATCCTACGAGCAGTACTTC. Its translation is CASSPPVEREESYEQYF.

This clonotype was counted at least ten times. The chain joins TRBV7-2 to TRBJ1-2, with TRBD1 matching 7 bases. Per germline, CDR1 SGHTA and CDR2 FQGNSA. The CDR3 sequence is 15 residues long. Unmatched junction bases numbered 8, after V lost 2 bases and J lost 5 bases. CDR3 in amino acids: CASSLSRGTVYGYTF. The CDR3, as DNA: TGTGCCAGCAGCTTAAGCCGCGGGACAGTTTATGGCTACACCTTC. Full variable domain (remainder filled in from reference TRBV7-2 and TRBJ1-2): GAGVSQSPSNKVTEKGKDVELRCDPISGHTALYWYRQSLGQGLEFLIYFQGNSAPDKSGLPSDRFSAERTGGSVSTLTIQRTQQEDSAVYLCASSLSRGTVYGYTFGSGTRLTVV.